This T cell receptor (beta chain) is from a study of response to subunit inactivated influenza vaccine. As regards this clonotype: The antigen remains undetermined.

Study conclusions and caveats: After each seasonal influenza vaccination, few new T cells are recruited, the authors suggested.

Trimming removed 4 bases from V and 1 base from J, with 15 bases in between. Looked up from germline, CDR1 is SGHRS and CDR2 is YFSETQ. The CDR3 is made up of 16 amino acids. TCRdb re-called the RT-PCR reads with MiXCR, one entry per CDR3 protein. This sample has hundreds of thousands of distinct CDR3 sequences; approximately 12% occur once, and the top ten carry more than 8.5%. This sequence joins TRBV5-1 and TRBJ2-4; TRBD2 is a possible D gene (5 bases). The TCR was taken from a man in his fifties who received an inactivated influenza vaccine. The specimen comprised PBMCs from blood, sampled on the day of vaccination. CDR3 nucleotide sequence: TGCGCCAGCAGCCTAACTTCCCCGGGGGCCAAAAACATTCAGTACTTC. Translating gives CASSLTSPGAKNIQYF.